This TCR beta chain was retrieved from a study of shared clonotypes between healthy human individuals. Study results and caveats: Naive CD4 clonotype sharing across a few donors was around 5.5%.

As for this clone: Its antigen remains unidentified.

The CDR3 runs to 12 residues. V lost 0 bases and J lost 6, with 7 bases in between. Germline V CDR1 and CDR2: GTSNPN, SVGIG (reference sequence). TCRdb's table, derived via immunoSEQ multiplex PCR, lists solely in-frame clones and lacks some. The sample includes 2.3 million or so clones, approximately 95% of them seen just once. The origin of this receptor is a man aged 18 to 30 in good health. Some clones in this sample may be carry-over from other donors' samples. Sample: naive CD4+ T cells from PBMCs. Described subset: CD45RA+ positively selected. This chain uses TRBV30 with TRBJ2-3, with a tentative D call TRBD1 (5 bases). The CDR3 spells CAWSVQDDTQYF. CDR3 in DNA: TGTGCCTGGAGTGTACAGGATGATACGCAGTATTTT.